The entry that follows covers one T cell receptor beta chain sequence. This receptor's antigen is unknown. Per-nucleotide qualities are absent, and no much larger clonotype sits a single base away. This sample is part of a study of blood T cell repertoires in COVID-19 (dated by TCRdb to 2020 to 2022). Context from the whole study: Samples covering the acute and convalescent phases of COVID-19 were provided by collaborators in the United States, Italy and Spain. The prospective study material was composed of cDNA or gDNA derived from T cells, B-cell-depleted T cells, or PBMCs. Subjects who had been exposed to COVID-19, were actively infected with it, or had recovered from it provided the deeply sampled blood TCRbeta repertoires that made up the dataset. The repertoires were released in a freely available public database intended as a resource for research on the immune response to SARS-CoV-2. The samples were drawn from the first 160 participants of the ongoing ImmuneRACE study and from about 1,200 subjects provided by 6 global collaborators. A de-identified subject ID, COVID-19 status, age in years and sex were almost always included in the sample metadata. Where available, HLA class I and class II types were taken from metadata supplied by the sample provider and were not determined by assay-based typing. Study-wide findings and limitations: How much clinical and demographic metadata was included differed by source and by participant, and the metadata was provided uncurated.

TCRbeta CDR3 regions were amplified from genomic DNA using the immunoSEQ Assay, a bias-controlled multiplex PCR. Under the source paper's analysis protocol: Nucleated cell counts per sample were estimated from amplification of reference gene primers within the assay. Sequence reads were collapsed and filtered to measure the absolute abundance of every unique TCRbeta CDR3 rearrangement. For each sample, productive Simpson clonality was calculated by taking the square root of Simpson's diversity index across productive rearrangements. This immuneACCESS table, as held by TCRdb, lists in-frame sequences with V and J called but not all clones. Of the missing ones, under half trace to an unresolved V gene in checked studies; the others have no known cause. The DNA gave D and trimming, while V, J and clone size come from that table. Recorded for this sample are 95,000 to 110,000 clones; 70% to 90% of them occurred a single time. The ten largest clones represent 3.1% of the sample.

Collaborating institutions collected whole blood in K2EDTA tubes following their own protocols. For TCRbeta analysis, collaborators shipped samples in one of three forms: frozen whole blood, isolated PBMCs, or DNA extracted from either of those sample types. The junction carries 6 bases between V and J, which are trimmed by 0 bases and 0 bases respectively. CDR1 and CDR2, looked up from the germline V gene, are SGHRS and YFSETQ. The CDR3, cysteine through phenylalanine, is 14 amino acids long. The sequence is cut down to CDR3 DNA, 42 bases in frame from base 1. Sequencing used peripheral blood. This receptor was identified in a man aged 50 to 60 in a cohort sampled during active COVID-19. Recombination connected TRBV5-1 to TRBJ1-1; the D gene assignment is ambiguous. In nucleotides, the sequence is TGCGCCAGCAGCTTGGCCTCTATGAACACTGAAGCTTTCTTT. This sequence encodes CASSLASMNTEAFF.